This TCR beta chain emerged from a study of T cell repertoires in cytomegalovirus infection. TCRdb reprocessed the reads with MiXCR, giving one entry per CDR3 protein. The data contain about 570,000 distinct CDR3 sequences, around 40% of them seen just once; the ten biggest clones take up more than 40%. For this clonotype: Its matching antigen is unknown.

Study results and caveats: CMV-specific TCR beta clonotypes restricted by HLA-C dominated the ex vivo response.

Germline V gives CDR1 SGHVT, CDR2 SQSDAQ. The CDR3 is made up of 16 amino acids. V lost 7 bases to trimming and J lost 1 base; unmatched junction nucleotides: 8. The V call is TRBV7-4, the J call TRBJ1-5, with 9 bases identical to TRBD1. This material consisted of cultured PBMCs, taken from culture after CMV antigen stimulation. The TCR sequence derives from a human donor in good health (CMV status not recorded). Some clones in this sample may be carry-over from other donors' samples. CDR3 protein: CASTRTGVGSNQPQHF. The DNA of the CDR3 is TGTGCCAGCACCCGGACAGGGGTCGGGAGCAATCAGCCCCAGCATTTT.